These 5 T cell receptor beta chains were all obtained from the same sample, sequenced in a study of spatial heterogeneity in lung cancer. TCRdb passed the 5' RACE reads through MiXCR, listing each CDR3 protein once. The sample lists around 700 distinct CDR3 sequences, around 15% occurring once. Time point: sample taken at primary tumor resection. The starting material was normal lung tissue next to the tumor, obtained at surgery. The receptors stem from a male donor with early-stage non-small cell lung cancer.

This clonotype qualifies as medium-sized. The chain combines TRBV18 with TRBJ2-2, with D possibly being TRBD1 (5 bases). Trimming pared 3 bases from V and 4 bases from J, leaving 9 bases between. The CDR3 has 14 amino acids. Germline CDR1 reads KGHSH; CDR2 reads LQKENI. The DNA of the CDR3 is TGTGCCAGCTCACCGCGACAGACCACCGGGGAGCTGTTTTTT. It yields the protein CASSPRQTTGELFF. The full variable domain, completed using reference TRBV18 and TRBJ2-2, is NAGVMQNPRHLVRRRGQEARLRCSPMKGHSHVYWYRQLPEEGLKFMVYLQKENIIDESGMPKERFSAEFPKEGPSILRIQQVVRGDSAAYFCASSPRQTTGELFFGEGSRLTVL.

This clonotype is large by share. The chain employs TRBV18 and TRBJ2-4; D tentatively fits TRBD1 or TRBD2 (5 bases each). Germline V CDR1 and CDR2: KGHSH, LQKENI. Trimming took off 0 bases at V and 7 bases at J, with 16 bases between the two ends. This CDR3 region has 16 residues. The CDR3 protein is CASSPPVRGDVNIQYF. The CDR3, as DNA: TGTGCCAGCTCACCACCGGTTAGAGGGGATGTGAACATTCAGTACTTC.

This clonotype is categorized as large. The V gene is TRBV7-8, the J gene TRBJ1-1; D is unresolved. This CDR3 is 14 amino acids long. Trimming shortened V by 3 bases and J by 1 base, and 9 bases separated the two germline ends. Germline values: CDR1 SGHVS, CDR2 FQNEAQ. The CDR3 loop reads CASSFRPANTEAFF. The CDR3 nucleotides read TGTGCCAGCAGCTTCCGCCCGGCGAACACTGAAGCTTTCTTT.

By its share, this clonotype is large. The genes are TRBV19 and TRBJ2-1, with a possible D match to TRBD2 (5 bases). This CDR3 has 13 residues. In germline, CDR1 is LNHDA, CDR2 SQIVND (reference sequence). The germline V and J ends were trimmed by 6 bases and 5 bases, with 11 bases remaining between them. CDR3 protein: CASRMGVNNEQFF. DNA of the CDR3: TGTGCCAGTAGGATGGGAGTTAACAATGAGCAGTTCTTC.

By proportion, this clonotype is large. V is TRBV20-1 and J is TRBJ1-6; the D gene is possibly TRBD1 (6 bases). Trimming left V 2 bases short and J 7 bases short, with 18 bases between. Germline CDR1 DFQATT, CDR2 SNEGSKA (reference sequence). The CDR3 runs 16 residues. Here the CDR3 DNA reads TGCAGTGCTAGACCCGATATGGGACAAATAAATTCACCCCTCCACTTT. The encoded protein is CSARPDMGQINSPLHF.